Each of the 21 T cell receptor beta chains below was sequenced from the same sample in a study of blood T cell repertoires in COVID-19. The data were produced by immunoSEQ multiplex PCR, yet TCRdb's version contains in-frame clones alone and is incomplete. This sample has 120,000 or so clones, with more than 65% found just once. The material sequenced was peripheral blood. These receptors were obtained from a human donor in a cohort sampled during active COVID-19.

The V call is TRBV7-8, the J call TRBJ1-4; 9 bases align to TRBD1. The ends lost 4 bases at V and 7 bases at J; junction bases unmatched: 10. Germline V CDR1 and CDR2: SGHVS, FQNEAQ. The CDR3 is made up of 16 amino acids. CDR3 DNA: TGTGCCAGCAGCTCCACAGGGGGCAGGTCAGGTGAAAAACTGTTTTTT. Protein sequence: CASSSTGGRSGEKLFF. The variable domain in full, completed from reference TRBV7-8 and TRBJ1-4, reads GAGVSQSPRYKVAKRGQDVALRCDPISGHVSLFWYQQALGQGPEFLTYFQNEAQLDKSGLPSDRFFAERPEGSVSTLKIQRTQQEDSAVYLCASSSTGGRSGEKLFFGSGTQLSVL.

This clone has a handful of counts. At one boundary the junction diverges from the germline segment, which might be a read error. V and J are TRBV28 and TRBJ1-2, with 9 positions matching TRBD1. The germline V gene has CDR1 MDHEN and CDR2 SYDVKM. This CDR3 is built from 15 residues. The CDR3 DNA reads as TGTGCCAGCAGTCTATGGACAGGGGTATCTGGTGGCTACACCTTC. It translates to CASSLWTGVSGGYTF.

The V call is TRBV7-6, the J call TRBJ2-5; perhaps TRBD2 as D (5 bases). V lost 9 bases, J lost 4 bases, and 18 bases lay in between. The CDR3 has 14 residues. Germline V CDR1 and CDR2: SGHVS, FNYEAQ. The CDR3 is CARNPGSVGETQYF. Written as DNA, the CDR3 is TGTGCCAGGAACCCGGGATCGGTGGGAGAGACCCAGTACTTC.

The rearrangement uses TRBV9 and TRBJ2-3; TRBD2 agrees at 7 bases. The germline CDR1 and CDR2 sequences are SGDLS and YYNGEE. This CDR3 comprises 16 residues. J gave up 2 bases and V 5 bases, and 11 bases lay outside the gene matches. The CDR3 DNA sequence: TGTGCCAGCAGGGGAGGGTCGCTATCTTCCACAGATACGCAGTATTTT. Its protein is CASRGGSLSSTDTQYF.

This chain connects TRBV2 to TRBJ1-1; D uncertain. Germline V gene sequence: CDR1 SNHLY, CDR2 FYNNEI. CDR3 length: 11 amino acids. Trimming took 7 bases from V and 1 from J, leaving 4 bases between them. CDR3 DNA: TGTGCCAGCAACGGGAACACTGAAGCTTTCTTT. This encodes CASNGNTEAFF.

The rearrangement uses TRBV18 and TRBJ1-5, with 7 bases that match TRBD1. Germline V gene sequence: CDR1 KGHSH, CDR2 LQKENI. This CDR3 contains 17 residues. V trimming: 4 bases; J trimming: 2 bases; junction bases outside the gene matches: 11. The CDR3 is CASSRVNTGTGNQPQHF. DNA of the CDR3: TGTGCCAGCTCACGGGTTAACACCGGGACAGGCAATCAGCCCCAGCATTTT.

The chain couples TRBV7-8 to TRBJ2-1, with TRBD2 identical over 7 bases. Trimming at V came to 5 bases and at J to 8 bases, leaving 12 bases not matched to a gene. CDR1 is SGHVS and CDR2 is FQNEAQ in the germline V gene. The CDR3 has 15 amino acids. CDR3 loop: CASSLPSGTGDEQFF. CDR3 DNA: TGTGCCAGCAGCCTTCCTAGCGGAACCGGGGATGAGCAGTTCTTC. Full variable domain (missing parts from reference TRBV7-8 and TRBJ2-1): GAGVSQSPRYKVAKRGQDVALRCDPISGHVSLFWYQQALGQGPEFLTYFQNEAQLDKSGLPSDRFFAERPEGSVSTLKIQRTQQEDSAVYLCASSLPSGTGDEQFFGPGTRLTVL.

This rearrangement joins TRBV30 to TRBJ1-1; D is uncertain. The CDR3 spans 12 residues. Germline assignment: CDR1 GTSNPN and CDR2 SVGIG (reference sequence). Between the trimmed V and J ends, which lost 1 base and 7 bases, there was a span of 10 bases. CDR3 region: CAWSAGRLEAFF. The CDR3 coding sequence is TGTGCCTGGAGTGCCGGGAGGCTTGAAGCTTTCTTT.

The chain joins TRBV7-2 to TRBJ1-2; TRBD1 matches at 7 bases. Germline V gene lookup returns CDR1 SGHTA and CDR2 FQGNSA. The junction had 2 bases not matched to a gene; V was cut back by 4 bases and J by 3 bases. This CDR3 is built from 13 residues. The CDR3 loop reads CASSSTGDYGYTF. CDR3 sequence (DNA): TGTGCCAGCAGCTCTACAGGGGACTATGGCTACACCTTC.

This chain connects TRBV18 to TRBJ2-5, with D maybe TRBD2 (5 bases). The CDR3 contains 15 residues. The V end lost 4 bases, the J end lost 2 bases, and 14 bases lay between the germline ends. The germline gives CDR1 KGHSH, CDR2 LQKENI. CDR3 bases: TGTGCCAGCTCACTAAGCACGGGGTCACAAGAGACCCAGTACTTC. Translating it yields CASSLSTGSQETQYF.

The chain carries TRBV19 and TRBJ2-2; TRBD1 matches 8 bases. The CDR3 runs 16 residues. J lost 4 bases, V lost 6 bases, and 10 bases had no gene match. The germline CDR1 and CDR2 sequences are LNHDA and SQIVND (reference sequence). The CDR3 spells CASRIVRTGITGELFF. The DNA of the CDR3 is TGTGCCAGTAGAATCGTCCGGACAGGGATCACCGGGGAGCTGTTTTTT.

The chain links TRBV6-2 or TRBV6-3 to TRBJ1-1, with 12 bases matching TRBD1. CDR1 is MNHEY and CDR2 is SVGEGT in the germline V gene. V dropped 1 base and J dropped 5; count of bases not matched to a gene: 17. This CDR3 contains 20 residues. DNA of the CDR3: TGTGCCAGCAGTTACTTTATTTCGTTCCGGGACAGGGGGCGTAGAACTGAAGCTTTCTTT. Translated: CASSYFISFRDRGRRTEAFF.

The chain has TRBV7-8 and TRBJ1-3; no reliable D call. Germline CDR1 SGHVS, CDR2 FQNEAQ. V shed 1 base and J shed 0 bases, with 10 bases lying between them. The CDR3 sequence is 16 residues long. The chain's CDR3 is CASSLGRTASGNTIYF. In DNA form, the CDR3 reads TGTGCCAGCAGCTTAGGGAGGACGGCCTCTGGAAACACCATATATTTT.

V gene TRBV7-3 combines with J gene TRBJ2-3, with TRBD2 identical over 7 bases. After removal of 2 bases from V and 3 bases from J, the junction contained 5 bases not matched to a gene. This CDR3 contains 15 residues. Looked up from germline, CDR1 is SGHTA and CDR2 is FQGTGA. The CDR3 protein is CASSLVGRETDTQYF. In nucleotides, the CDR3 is TGTGCCAGCAGCTTAGTGGGGCGGGAGACAGATACGCAGTATTTT.

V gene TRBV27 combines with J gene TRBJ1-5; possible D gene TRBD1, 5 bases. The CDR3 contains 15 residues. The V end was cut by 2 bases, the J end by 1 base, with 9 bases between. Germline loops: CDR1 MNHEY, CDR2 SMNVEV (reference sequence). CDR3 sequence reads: CASSLKGLSNQPQHF. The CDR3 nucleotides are TGTGCCAGCAGTTTAAAGGGACTAAGCAATCAGCCCCAGCATTTT.

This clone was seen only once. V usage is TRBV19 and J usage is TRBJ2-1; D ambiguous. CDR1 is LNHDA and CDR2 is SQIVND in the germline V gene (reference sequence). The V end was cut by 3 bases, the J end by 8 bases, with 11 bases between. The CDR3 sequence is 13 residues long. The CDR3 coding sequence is TGTGCCAGTAGTATTCAAAAAAATCATGAGCAGTTCTTC. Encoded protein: CASSIQKNHEQFF. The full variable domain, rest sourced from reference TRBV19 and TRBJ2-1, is DGGITQSPKYLFRKEGQNVTLSCEQNLNHDAMYWYRQDPGQGLRLIYYSQIVNDFQKGDIAEGYSVSREKKESFPLTVTSAQKNPTAFYLCASSIQKNHEQFFGPGTRLTVL.

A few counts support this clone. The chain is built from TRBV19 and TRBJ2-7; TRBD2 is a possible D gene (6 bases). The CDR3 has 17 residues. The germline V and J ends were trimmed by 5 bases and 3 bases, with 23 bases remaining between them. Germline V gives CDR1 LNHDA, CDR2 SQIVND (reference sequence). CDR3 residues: CASSPTLAQRGDYEQYF. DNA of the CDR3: TGTGCCAGTAGTCCAACCCTAGCGCAAAGGGGCGACTACGAGCAGTACTTC.

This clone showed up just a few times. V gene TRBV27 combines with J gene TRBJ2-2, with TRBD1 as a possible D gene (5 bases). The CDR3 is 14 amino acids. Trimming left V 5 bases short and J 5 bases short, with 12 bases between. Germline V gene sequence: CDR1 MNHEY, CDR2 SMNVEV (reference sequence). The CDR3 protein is CASSPSGLTGELFF. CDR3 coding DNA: TGTGCCAGCAGTCCGTCAGGGTTGACCGGGGAGCTGTTTTTT.

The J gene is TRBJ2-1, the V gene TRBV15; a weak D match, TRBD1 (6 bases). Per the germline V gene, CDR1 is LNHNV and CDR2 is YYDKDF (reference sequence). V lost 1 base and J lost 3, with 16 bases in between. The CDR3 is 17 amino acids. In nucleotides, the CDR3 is TGTGCCACCAGCAGAGCCTCCGGGACACTAGTCTACAATGAGCAGTTCTTC. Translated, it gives CATSRASGTLVYNEQFF. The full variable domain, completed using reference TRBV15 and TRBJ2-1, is DAMVIQNPRYQVTQFGKPVTLSCSQTLNHNVMYWYQQKSSQAPKLLFHYYDKDFNNEADTPDNFQSRRPNTSFCFLDIRSPGLGDTAMYLCATSRASGTLVYNEQFFGPGTRLTVL.

CDR3 nucleotide sequence: TGTGCCATCAGTGACGACAGGGGTGGAAACACCATATATTTT. Protein sequence: CAISDDRGGNTIYF. The chain recombines TRBV10-3 with TRBJ1-3; 8 bases match TRBD1. The germline V gene has CDR1 ENHRY and CDR2 SYGVKD. Trimming took 3 bases from V and 3 from J; bases not matched to a gene: 1. The CDR3 has 14 amino acids.

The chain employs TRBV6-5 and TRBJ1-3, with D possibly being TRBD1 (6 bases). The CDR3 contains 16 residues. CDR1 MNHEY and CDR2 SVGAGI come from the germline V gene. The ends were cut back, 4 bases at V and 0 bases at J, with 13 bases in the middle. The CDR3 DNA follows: TGTGCCAGCAGTTCCAGACAGGCAAGCTCTGGAAACACCATATATTTT. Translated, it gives CASSSRQASSGNTIYF.